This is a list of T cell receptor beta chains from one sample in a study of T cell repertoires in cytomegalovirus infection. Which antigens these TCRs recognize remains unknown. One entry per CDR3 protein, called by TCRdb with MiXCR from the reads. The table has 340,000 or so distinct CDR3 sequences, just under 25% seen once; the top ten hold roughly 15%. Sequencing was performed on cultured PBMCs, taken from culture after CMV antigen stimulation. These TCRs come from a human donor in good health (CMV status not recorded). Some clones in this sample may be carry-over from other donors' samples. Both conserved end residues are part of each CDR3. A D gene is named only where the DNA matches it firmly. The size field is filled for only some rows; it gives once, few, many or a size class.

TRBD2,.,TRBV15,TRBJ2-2,TGTGCCACCAGCAGAGAAGGGGCGGGAGTAAGCGGGGAGCTGTTTTTT,CATSREGAGVSGELFF
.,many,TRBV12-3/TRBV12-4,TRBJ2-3,TGTGCCAGCAGTTTAGTCCCCCTACGAAGGCCAGATACGCAGTATTTT,CASSLVPLRRPDTQYF
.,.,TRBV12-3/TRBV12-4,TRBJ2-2,TGTGCCAGCAGTTTGACGGGGAGCACCGGGGAGCTGTTTTTT,CASSLTGSTGELFF
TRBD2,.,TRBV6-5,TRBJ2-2,TGTGCCAGCAGTCCTAGCGGGAGGGCTGGCACCGGGGAGCTGTTTTTT,CASSPSGRAGTGELFF
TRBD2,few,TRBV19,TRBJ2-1,TGTGCCAGTAGTATGGGAGGGGACAATGAGCAGTTCTTC,CASSMGGDNEQFF
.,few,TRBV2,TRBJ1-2,TGTGCCAGCAGTGAGCAGGGAGATGGCTACACCTTC,CASSEQGDGYTF
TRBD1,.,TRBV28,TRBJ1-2,TGTGCCAGCAGGGACAGGGGAGCAAACTATGGCTACACCTTC,CASRDRGANYGYTF
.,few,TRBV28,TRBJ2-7,TGTGCCAGCAGCCCGAGGTACGTGCAGTACTTC,CASSPRYVQYF
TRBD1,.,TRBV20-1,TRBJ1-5,TGCAGTGCCTGGACAGGCTACAATCAGCCCCAGCATTTT,CSAWTGYNQPQHF
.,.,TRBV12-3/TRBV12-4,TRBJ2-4,TGTGCCAGCAGTTTAAAGGACCAAAACATTCAGTACTTC,CASSLKDQNIQYF
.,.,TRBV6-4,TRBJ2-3,TGTGCCAGCAGTGAACAGGCCACAGATACGCAGTATTTT,CASSEQATDTQYF
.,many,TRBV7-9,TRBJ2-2,TGTGCCACCTCGACCGCCCCCCCGGGGGCGAGTGTTACCGGGGAGCTGTTTTTT,CATSTAPPGASVTGELFF
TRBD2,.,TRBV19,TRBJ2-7,TGTGCCAGTAGTATAGTAGGGACTAGCGGGAACGAGCAGTACTTC,CASSIVGTSGNEQYF
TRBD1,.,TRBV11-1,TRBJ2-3,TGTGCCAGCAGCCCACCGACAGGGAGCACAGATACGCAGTATTTT,CASSPPTGSTDTQYF
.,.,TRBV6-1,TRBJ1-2,TGTGCCAGCAGTGAGGACAGAAGGTATGGCTACACCTTC,CASSEDRRYGYTF
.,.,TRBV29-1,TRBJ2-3,TGCAGCGTGGCGGGGAACCCTACAGATACGCAGTATTTT,CSVAGNPTDTQYF
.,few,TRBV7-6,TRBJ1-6,TGTGCCAGCAGCCAGACGATATCACCCCTCCACTTT,CASSQTISPLHF
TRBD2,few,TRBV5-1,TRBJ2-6,TGCGCCAGCAGCTTGCGGCTAGCGGGACACAACTCTGGGGCCAACGTCCTGACTTTC,CASSLRLAGHNSGANVLTF
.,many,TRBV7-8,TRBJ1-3,TGTGCCAGCAGCTTAGCGCGAAAGGGGGACATATATGGAAACACCATATATTTT,CASSLARKGDIYGNTIYF
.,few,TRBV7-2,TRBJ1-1,TGTGCGAGCAGCTTAGAAGCTTTCTTT,CASSLEAFF
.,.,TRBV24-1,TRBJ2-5,TGTGCCACCAGTGCCCCGGGACTCGAGGGGGAGACCCAGTACTTC,CATSAPGLEGETQYF
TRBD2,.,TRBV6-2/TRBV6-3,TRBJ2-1,TGTGCCAGCAGGACTTTAAGACTAGCGGGGGAACACAATGAGCAGTTCTTC,CASRTLRLAGEHNEQFF
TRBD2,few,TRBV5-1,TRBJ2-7,TGCGCCAGCAGCCCGAGCCTACTAGCGGGCCAAACCTACGAGCAGTACTTC,CASSPSLLAGQTYEQYF
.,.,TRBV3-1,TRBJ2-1,TGTGCCAGCAGCCAAGAATCGCGGGCCCAGTTCTTC,CASSQESRAQFF
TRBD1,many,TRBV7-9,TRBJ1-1,TGTGCCAGCAGCTTAGAACAGGGGACTGAAGCTTTCTTT,CASSLEQGTEAFF
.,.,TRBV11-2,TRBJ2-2,TGTGCCAGCAGCTTGCAGGGTACGAACACCGGGGAGCTGTTTTTT,CASSLQGTNTGELFF
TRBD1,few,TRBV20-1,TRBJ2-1,TGCAGTGCTAGGGCGGACAGGGGGCTGGATGAGCAGTTCTTC,CSARADRGLDEQFF
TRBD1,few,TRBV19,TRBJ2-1,TGTGCCAGTTCGGGACAGGTCGCTATCCGTCAGTTCTTC,CASSGQVAIRQFF
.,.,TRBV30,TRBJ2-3,TGTGCCTGGAGCGGCTATCAGGTCACAGATACGCAGTATTTT,CAWSGYQVTDTQYF
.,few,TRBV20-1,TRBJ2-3,TGCAGTGTAGGGGGACACCAGACAGATACGCAGTATTTT,CSVGGHQTDTQYF
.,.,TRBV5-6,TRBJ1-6,TGTGCCAGCAGCTTGAGGGGAGTGAATTCACCCCTCCACTTT,CASSLRGVNSPLHF
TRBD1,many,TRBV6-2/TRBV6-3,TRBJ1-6,TGTGCCAGCAGTTACTTCCCCGGGACAGCGAATTCACCCCTCCACTTT,CASSYFPGTANSPLHF
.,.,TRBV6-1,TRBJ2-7,TGTGCCAGCAGAGAAGACTACACGGGGACCCTCGAGCAGTACTTC,CASREDYTGTLEQYF
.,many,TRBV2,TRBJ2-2,TGTGCCAGCAGTGAAGCGCTTGGCCCGGGGGCGGCCACCGGGGAGCTGTTTTTT,CASSEALGPGAATGELFF
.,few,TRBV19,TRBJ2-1,TGTGCCAGTAGTATCGAGGACTACGGAGGGCAGTTCTTC,CASSIEDYGGQFF
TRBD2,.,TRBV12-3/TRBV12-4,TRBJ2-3,TGTGCCAGCAGACGAAGTCGTAGCGGGGCGGGAGATACGCAGTATTTT,CASRRSRSGAGDTQYF